The next 4 T cell receptor beta chains were all read from a single sample in a study of T-cell memory formation after mild COVID-19. TCRdb reprocessed the 5' RACE reads via MiXCR and lists one record per CDR3 protein. The sample comprises fewer than 350,000 distinct CDR3 sequences, about a sixth of which are singletons, and more than 20% rests with the top ten. Sequenced input: PBMCs or a T cell subset sorted from them (not recorded which). These receptors were taken from a man aged 18 to 35 who had mild COVID-19 (a few samples of this study predate the infection). Cell type and time point are not known.

V and J are TRBV11-1 and TRBJ1-1, with D maybe TRBD1 (5 bases). The CDR3 consists of 14 residues. V was clipped by 3 bases and J by 0 bases, with 8 bases between them. Per the germline V gene, CDR1 is SGHAT and CDR2 is FQDESV (reference sequence). Here the CDR3 DNA reads TGTGCCAGCAGCTTGACAGATATGAACACTGAAGCTTTCTTT. Translation: CASSLTDMNTEAFF.

The rearrangement joins TRBV7-2 to TRBJ1-2, with D possibly TRBD1 on 6 matching bases. This CDR3 spans 14 amino acids. The germline CDR1 and CDR2 sequences are SGHTA and FQGNSA. The V end lost 2 bases, the J end lost 4 bases, and 11 bases lay between the germline ends. CDR3 nucleotides: TGTGCCAGCAGCTTATTGGGGGCCTCCTATGGCTACACCTTC. It codes for CASSLLGASYGYTF.

This clonotype was counted only a few times. The chain combines TRBV7-6 with TRBJ2-3, with 11 bases identical to TRBD2. This CDR3 is built from 15 residues. With 3 bases clipped from V and 4 bases from J, the junction kept 3 bases outside the gene matches. From germline, CDR1 is SGHVS and CDR2 FNYEAQ. The CDR3: CASSFSGGAADTQYF. The CDR3 bases are TGTGCCAGCAGCTTTAGCGGGGGGGCGGCAGATACGCAGTATTTT. The whole variable domain, remainder taken from reference TRBV7-6 and TRBJ2-3, is GAGVSQSPRYKVTKRGQDVALRCDPISGHVSLYWYRQALGQGPEFLTYFNYEAQQDKSGLPNDRFSAERPEGSISTLTIQRTEQRDSAMYRCASSFSGGAADTQYFGPGTRLTVL.

The chain joins TRBV4-1 to TRBJ2-5; TRBD1 might be the D (6 bases). CDR3 length: 15 residues. Germline CDR1 MGHRA, CDR2 YSYEKL. V shed 1 base and J shed 5 bases, with 14 bases lying between them. The CDR3 nucleotides are TGCGCCAGCAGCCAAGTAGGGGGTTTAGGGGAGACCCAGTACTTC. It translates to CASSQVGGLGETQYF.